This T cell receptor beta chain is from a study of Graves' ophthalmopathy and Graves' hyperthyroidism. The table lists this clonotype with many counts. RNA served as the template for amplifying TCR beta CDR3 regions. HTBI-primed first-round RT-PCR preceded second-round multiplex PCR. TCRdb reanalysed the multiplex PCR reads using MiXCR and keeps one entry per CDR3 protein. The sample lists about 620,000 distinct CDR3 sequences; 22% were seen once. Trimming at V came to 1 base and at J to 1 base, leaving 7 bases not matched to a gene. Germline loops: CDR1 SGHTA, CDR2 FQGNSA. The CDR3 runs 17 residues. Sequenced sample: peripheral blood. This chain connects TRBV7-2 to TRBJ2-5; 9 positions match TRBD2. The origin of this receptor is a woman aged 18-35 years with stable Graves' hyperthyroidism. Some clones in this sample may be carry-over from other donors' samples. The CDR3, as DNA: TGTGCCAGCAGCTTAGGTGTGACTAGCGGACCCCAAGAGACCCAGTACTTC. Amino acids: CASSLGVTSGPQETQYF.